This TCR beta chain was profiled in a study of OX40 agonist ivuxolimab in advanced cancers. With respect to the entire study: Ivuxolimab, which targeted the costimulatory receptor OX40 (CD134), was an agonistic, fully human IgG2 monoclonal antibody. Intravenous ivuxolimab was administered to patients every 2 weeks at six dose levels: 0.01, 0.1, 0.3, 1.5, 3 and 10 mg/kg. Of the roughly 53 patients in dose escalation, about 20 had hepatocellular carcinoma, about 15 had melanoma, 9 had renal cell carcinoma and 9 had head and neck cancer. The dose-escalation cohort was 80% to 90% male with a mean age of about 60 years, ranging from roughly 20 to 85. Patients were allowed to have had prior anti-PD-1, anti-PD-L1 or anti-CTLA-4 therapy, and 40% of the dose-escalation patients had been treated with checkpoint inhibitors. Partial responses occurred in three dose-escalation patients: two with cutaneous melanoma and one with hepatocellular carcinoma. Peripheral TCRbeta sequencing aimed to test whether ivuxolimab altered TCR sequence diversity and caused clonal T-cell expansion. The monotherapy dose-escalation portion (N of about 52 patients) of the phase I ivuxolimab trial is reported in the paper. General conclusions and limits of the study: In the 0.1-3.0 mg/kg groups, partial responders were among the patients with the lowest normalized peripheral clonal expansion, particularly in CD8+ T cells. At doses from 0.1 to 3.0 mg/kg, clonal expansion was seen in both CD4+ and CD8+ blood T cells between baseline and week 6. The antigen specificity of the peripheral T cells that underwent clonal expansion was not determined. Low levels of normalized T-cell clonal expansion were also shown by some nonresponding patients. After ivuxolimab, expanded clones were on average more numerous among CD8+ T cells than among CD4+ T cells.

Comments on this clone: The antigen it binds to is not known. Base qualities are not at hand, and no much larger clone is one base apart.

Genomic DNA was extracted from sorted cells for sequencing of the TCRbeta CDR3 region. TCRbeta CDR3 regions were sequenced using the immunoSEQ Assay. TCRdb provides this immuneACCESS table in a form limited to in-frame rearrangements. Some clones are lacking; in checked studies, under half of them reflect an unresolved V gene, and why the rest are absent is not known. Present in this sample are about 10,000 clones, approximately 63% of which were seen just once. Of the sample, about 43% is held by the ten largest clones. Trimming removed 5 bases from V and 1 base from J; the gene matches leave 8 bases unexplained. Taken from the germline V gene (reference sequence), the CDR1 and CDR2 loops are LNHDA and SQIVND. From cysteine to phenylalanine, the CDR3 is 18 amino acids long. Only the CDR3 DNA stays, 54 bases, in frame from base 1. The trial excluded patients who had a history of autoimmune disease or who were on systemic immunosuppression. Peripheral blood for TCR sequencing was collected from all dose cohorts at baseline, on cycle 4 day 1, and on cycle 7 day 1. Samples came from an open-label, multicenter, first-in-human phase I dose-escalation trial of ivuxolimab. Adults with locally advanced or metastatic melanoma, renal cell, hepatocellular, or head and neck squamous cell carcinoma were enrolled in the trial. Before TCR sequencing, CD4+ T cells and CD8+ T cells from peripheral blood were sorted into separate populations.

The chain is encoded by TRBV19 joined to TRBJ2-3, and 14 junction bases match TRBD2. The TCR comes from an adult with an advanced solid tumor such as melanoma, head and neck, liver or kidney cancer. This specimen consisted of CD4+ or CD8+ T cells sorted from blood, obtained in a trial of the OX40 agonist ivuxolimab. The CDR3 region reads CASSVGTSGRVGTDTQYF. The sequenced DNA is TGTGCCAGTAGTGTCGGGACTAGCGGGAGAGTGGGCACAGATACGCAGTATTTT.